This TCR beta chain is from a study of blood T cell repertoires in COVID-19. Turning to the study itself: Samples taken during acute and convalescent COVID-19 were collected in the United States, Italy and Spain. Sources were T cells, B-cell-depleted T cells, or PBMCs; the material itself was cDNA or gDNA.

The CDR3 length is 18 residues. The V and J ends lost 4 bases and 0 bases respectively, with 16 bases between them. Germline CDR1 is SGHTA and CDR2 is FQGTGA. Original processing methods: Reference gene primer amplification yielded estimated nucleated cell counts. Only in-frame clones appear in the TCRdb table, and some are missing; sequencing was by immunoSEQ multiplex PCR. From that table come the V and J calls and clone size; the DNA was used to work out D and trimming. Found here are 160,000 or so clones, nearly 80% of them singletons; the top ten hold approximately 13%. V is TRBV7-3 and J is TRBJ2-6; possible D gene TRBD2, 7 bases. This TCR was sampled from a woman older than 75 with acute or convalescent COVID-19. The sequenced sample consisted of peripheral blood. Here the CDR3 reads CASSSLGGTRSGANVLTF. In DNA form, the CDR3 reads TGTGCCAGCAGCTCCCTGGGGGGGACACGCTCTGGGGCCAACGTCCTGACTTTC.